This T cell receptor beta chain emerged from a study of T-cell memory formation after mild COVID-19. At the level of the study: Most TCR clusters belonged to a single donor.

With respect to this clonotype: What it recognizes is unknown.

Germline CDR1 SGHTA, CDR2 FQGNSA. The CDR3 consists of 14 residues. Trimming cost V 4 bases and J 7 bases, with 13 bases left between them. The study, taken as a whole, reports: CD4+ clones that contracted lay mainly in CM and EM; CD8+ ones lay in EMRA. The study detected some responding clones in pre-infection memory, suggesting cross-reactive memory joined.

TCR alpha and TCR beta cDNA libraries with sample barcodes and UMIs came from 5'RACE using constant-segment primers. TCRdb re-analysed the 5' RACE reads in MiXCR, keeping a single row per CDR3 protein. The profile covers approximately 570,000 distinct CDR3 sequences, with more than 15% appearing a single time and approximately 12% taken by the ten largest. What was sequenced was PBMCs or a T cell subset sorted from them (not recorded which). The sequence was collected from an adult woman who had mild COVID-19 (a few samples of this study predate the infection). Cell type and time point are not known. The V gene is TRBV7-2, the J gene TRBJ1-4; weak D call: TRBD1 (5 bases). The chain's CDR3 is CASSSSLGGEKLFF. CDR3 DNA sequence: TGTGCCAGCAGCTCGAGCTTGGGGGGTGAAAAACTGTTTTTT.